A selection of T cell receptor beta chains follows, all from one sample in a study of response to subunit inactivated influenza vaccine. TCRdb reprocessed the RT-PCR reads with MiXCR, giving one entry per CDR3 protein. The sample consists of 700,000 to 800,000 distinct CDR3 sequences, under 20% of them appearing once. Sequencing was performed on PBMCs from blood, taken around 5 days after vaccination. These receptors originate from a man aged 50 to 60 who received an inactivated influenza vaccine. CDR3s include the opening cysteine and the closing phenylalanine or tryptophan. The D gene is left open where the match is weak. Rows give clone size only sometimes, using once, few, many, or a class for an expanded clone.

clone_size	d_call	j_call	v_call	cdr3_nt	cdr3_aa
once	-	TRBJ2-7	TRBV20-1	TGCAGTGCGAGGGTAGACTCCTACGAGCAGTACTTC	CSARVDSYEQYF
many	TRBD1	TRBJ2-1	TRBV12-3/TRBV12-4	TGTGCCAGCAGTCCGACAGGGGCGAGGCAGTTCTTC	CASSPTGARQFF
few	TRBD1	TRBJ2-7	TRBV4-1	TGCGCCAGCAGCCGGACAGGGGATCGCGAGCAGTACTTC	CASSRTGDREQYF
-	-	TRBJ2-7	TRBV6-5	TGTGCCAGCAGTTACAAGAGAAGTGAGCAGTACTTC	CASSYKRSEQYF
-	-	TRBJ2-3	TRBV21-1	TGTGCCAGGGGAGAGGGACAGGGAAATACAGATACGCAGTATTTT	CARGEGQGNTDTQYF
-	-	TRBJ2-7	TRBV7-9	TGTGCCAGCAGCTCTAAAGGTAGAGAGAGTAGTTACGAGCAGTACTTC	CASSSKGRESSYEQYF
few	TRBD2	TRBJ2-5	TRBV30	TGTGCCTGGGCTAGCGGGACCCAAAAGACCCAGTACTTC	CAWASGTQKTQYF
-	TRBD1	TRBJ2-1	TRBV4-3	TGCGCCAGCAGCCAGAGGACAGGGGACAATGAGCAGTTCTTC	CASSQRTGDNEQFF
-	-	TRBJ2-5	TRBV10-2	TGCGCCAGCAGTGGGTTGGGGAACCGCCAAGAGACCCAGTACTTC	CASSGLGNRQETQYF
-	-	TRBJ1-1	TRBV12-3/TRBV12-4	TGTGCCAGCAGTTTGCGACAGGTGGGCACTGAAGCTTTCTTT	CASSLRQVGTEAFF
-	TRBD2	TRBJ2-1	TRBV24-1	TGTGCCACCAGTGATTTACCCTCAGCGGGGGGCTACAATGAGCAGTTCTTC	CATSDLPSAGGYNEQFF
many	-	TRBJ2-7	TRBV29-1	TGCAGCGTTGGGGACGGACCCTACGAGCAGTACTTC	CSVGDGPYEQYF
few	-	TRBJ2-2	TRBV7-2	TGTGCCAGCAGCCTCATGGGCGGGCAGGGGACCGGGGAGCTGTTTTTT	CASSLMGGQGTGELFF
few	-	TRBJ1-6	TRBV7-9	TGTGCCAGCAGCCCCGGTGGGGGTAGAAATTCACCCCTCCACTTT	CASSPGGGRNSPLHF
few	-	TRBJ2-7	TRBV28	TGTGCCAGCAGTTCCCTTATGCAGTTAGACGAGCAGTACTTC	CASSSLMQLDEQYF
-	TRBD2	TRBJ2-1	TRBV20-1	TGCAGTGCTCGCGTAGCGGGAAGGGACCACAATGAGCAGTTCTTC	CSARVAGRDHNEQFF
-	-	TRBJ2-2	TRBV5-1	TGCGCCAGCAGCTTGCCCGGGGGGAACACCGGGGAGCTGTTTTTT	CASSLPGGNTGELFF
-	TRBD2	TRBJ2-5	TRBV5-5	TGTGCCAGCAGCTGGCACGGCGCGGGGGGGGAGACCCAGTACTTC	CASSWHGAGGETQYF
many	-	TRBJ2-1	TRBV29-1	TGCAGCGTTGACGGCAGCCTCAATGAGCAGTTCTTC	CSVDGSLNEQFF
-	-	TRBJ2-5	TRBV12-3/TRBV12-4	TGTGCCAGCAGTTTAGCGTTGATTCCGTGGTACTTC	CASSLALIPWYF
many	-	TRBJ2-7	TRBV10-3	TGTGCCACCTTCGGGGAGTCCCCAGGAGTCTCCTACGAGCAGTACTTC	CATFGESPGVSYEQYF
few	TRBD2	TRBJ2-2	TRBV4-2	TGTGCCAGCAGCCAAGATTCGCCTAGCGGGAGGGGGTCCGGGGAGCTGTTTTTT	CASSQDSPSGRGSGELFF
few	-	TRBJ2-3	TRBV7-2	TGTGCCAGCAGCTTAAGGTCCGGTAGTGGCACAGATACGCAGTATTTT	CASSLRSGSGTDTQYF
few	TRBD1	TRBJ2-7	TRBV20-1	TGCAGTGCAGGACAGGTCGGCGAGCAGTACTTC	CSAGQVGEQYF
many	-	TRBJ1-2	TRBV12-3/TRBV12-4	TGTGCCAGCAGTTTAGGGCCCTATGGCTACACCTTC	CASSLGPYGYTF
-	TRBD1	TRBJ2-1	TRBV5-1	TGCGCCAGCAGCGAGGACAGGCGGTTACTCGATGAGCAGTTCTTC	CASSEDRRLLDEQFF
-	-	TRBJ2-5	TRBV18	TGTGCCAGCTCACAGAACAAGCAAGAGACCCAGTACTTC	CASSQNKQETQYF
few	-	TRBJ2-5	TRBV7-8	TGTGCCAGCAGCCAATACCGGGACACGACACAAGAGACCCAGTACTTC	CASSQYRDTTQETQYF
-	-	TRBJ2-3	TRBV6-5	TGTGCCAGCAGTTACTCTGGGACCGGGACTAGCACAGATACGCAGTATTTT	CASSYSGTGTSTDTQYF
-	-	TRBJ2-7	TRBV11-2	TGTGCCAGCCAAAGAGAAGGGGGACTGGCTAAAGATGAGCAGTACTTC	CASQREGGLAKDEQYF
few	-	TRBJ2-6	TRBV29-1	TGCAGCGTTGAATCCATGGGCTCTGGGGCCAACGTCCTGACTTTC	CSVESMGSGANVLTF
-	TRBD1	TRBJ2-7	TRBV4-1	TGCGCCAGCAGCCAAGACGTACTAGAGACAGGGTTCAGTTCCTACGAGCAGTACTTC	CASSQDVLETGFSSYEQYF
few	TRBD2	TRBJ2-3	TRBV6-4	TGTGCCAGCAGTGAAGCGGGGGGCACAAATACGCAGTATTTT	CASSEAGGTNTQYF
-	-	TRBJ1-1	TRBV27	TGTGCCAGCAGTTTATGGGCAGGGGAAGCTTTCTTT	CASSLWAGEAFF
-	-	TRBJ2-7	TRBV6-2/TRBV6-3	TGTGCCAGCAGACTTAGGGGGAGTTCGTCCTACGAGCAGTACTTC	CASRLRGSSSYEQYF
-	TRBD1	TRBJ2-7	TRBV6-1	TGTGCCAGCAGTCGACAGGGGGCCTTGGACGAGCAGTACTTC	CASSRQGALDEQYF
few	-	TRBJ1-1	TRBV7-2	TGTGCCAGCAGTGGGGGCCAGGGAACTGAAGCTTTCTTT	CASSGGQGTEAFF
-	-	TRBJ2-3	TRBV6-6	TGTGCCAGCAACCTGGTTAGCACAGATATGCAGTATTTT	CASNLVSTDMQYF
many	TRBD1	TRBJ2-7	TRBV7-2	TGTGCCAGCAGTTATACCGGGACAGGGGGACGCGAGCAGTACTTC	CASSYTGTGGREQYF
few	-	TRBJ1-2	TRBV20-1	TGCAGTGCCAAAGGTGGAGGGGCCGGCTATGGCTACACCTTC	CSAKGGGAGYGYTF
-	-	TRBJ2-2	TRBV11-2	TGTGCCAGCAGCCACCGACAGGTTAACACCGGGGAGCTGTTTTTT	CASSHRQVNTGELFF
few	-	TRBJ2-2	TRBV2	TGTGCCAGCAGAACGACCTGGAACACCGGGGAGCTGTTTTTT	CASRTTWNTGELFF
-	TRBD1	TRBJ1-1	TRBV12-3/TRBV12-4	TGTGCCAGCAGTGGGGGACAGTCCTGGTCCGCTGAAGCTTTCTTT	CASSGGQSWSAEAFF
-	-	TRBJ1-6	TRBV6-1	TGTGTTTATGGGGCCAGGGAGAATTCACCCCTCCACTTT	CVYGARENSPLHF
-	-	TRBJ2-6	TRBV27	TGTGCCAGCAGTTTATTCGTGGCTGGGGCCAACGTCCTGACTTTC	CASSLFVAGANVLTF
-	TRBD2	TRBJ2-2	TRBV29-1	TGCAGCGTTGAAGATTTAGCGGGAGACCGTACCGGGGAGCTGTTTTTT	CSVEDLAGDRTGELFF
-	TRBD1	TRBJ2-1	TRBV4-1	TGCGCCAGCAGCCAGGAAACGGGACAGGGGTTTGAGCAGTTCTTC	CASSQETGQGFEQFF
-	-	TRBJ2-1	TRBV29-1	TGCAGCGGACTTGACAATGAGCAGTTCTTC	CSGLDNEQFF
-	TRBD1	TRBJ1-6	TRBV5-6	TGTGCCAGCAGCTTGGATCATACGGGACAGATTAATTCACCCCTCCACTTT	CASSLDHTGQINSPLHF
few	-	TRBJ1-1	TRBV5-8	TGTGCCAGCAGCACCCCCGGGGGTGGCTACCGGGGCACTGAAGCTTTCTTT	CASSTPGGGYRGTEAFF